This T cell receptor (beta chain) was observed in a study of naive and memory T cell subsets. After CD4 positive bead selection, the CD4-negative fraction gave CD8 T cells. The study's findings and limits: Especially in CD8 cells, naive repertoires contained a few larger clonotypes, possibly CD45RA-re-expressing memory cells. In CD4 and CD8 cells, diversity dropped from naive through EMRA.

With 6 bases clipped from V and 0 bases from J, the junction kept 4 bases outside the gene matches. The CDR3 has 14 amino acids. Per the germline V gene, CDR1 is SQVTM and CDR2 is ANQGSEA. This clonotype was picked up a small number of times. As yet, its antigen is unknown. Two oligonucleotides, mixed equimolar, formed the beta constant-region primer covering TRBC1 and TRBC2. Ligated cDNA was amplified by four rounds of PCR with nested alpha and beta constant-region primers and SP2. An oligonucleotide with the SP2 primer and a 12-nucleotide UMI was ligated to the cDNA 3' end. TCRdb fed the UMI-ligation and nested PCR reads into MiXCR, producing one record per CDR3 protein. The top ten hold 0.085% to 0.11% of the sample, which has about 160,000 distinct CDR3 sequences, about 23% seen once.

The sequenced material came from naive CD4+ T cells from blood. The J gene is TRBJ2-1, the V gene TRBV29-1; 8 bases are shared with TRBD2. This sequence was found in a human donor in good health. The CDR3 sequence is CSVVTSGSYNEQFF. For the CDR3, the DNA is TGCAGCGTCGTTACTAGCGGCTCCTACAATGAGCAGTTCTTC.